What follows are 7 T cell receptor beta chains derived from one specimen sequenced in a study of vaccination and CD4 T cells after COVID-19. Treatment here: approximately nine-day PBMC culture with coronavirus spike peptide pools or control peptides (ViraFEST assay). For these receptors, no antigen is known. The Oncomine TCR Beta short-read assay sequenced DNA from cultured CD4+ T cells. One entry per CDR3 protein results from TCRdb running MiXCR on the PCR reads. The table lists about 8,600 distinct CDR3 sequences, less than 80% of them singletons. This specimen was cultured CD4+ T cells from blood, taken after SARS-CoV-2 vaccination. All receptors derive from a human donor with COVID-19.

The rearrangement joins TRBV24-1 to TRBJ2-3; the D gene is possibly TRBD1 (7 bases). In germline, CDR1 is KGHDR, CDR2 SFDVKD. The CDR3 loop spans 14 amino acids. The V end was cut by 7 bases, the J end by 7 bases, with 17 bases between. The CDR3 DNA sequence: TGTGCCACCAGCAGGGGGGACAACCAAAATACGCAGTATTTT. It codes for CATSRGDNQNTQYF.

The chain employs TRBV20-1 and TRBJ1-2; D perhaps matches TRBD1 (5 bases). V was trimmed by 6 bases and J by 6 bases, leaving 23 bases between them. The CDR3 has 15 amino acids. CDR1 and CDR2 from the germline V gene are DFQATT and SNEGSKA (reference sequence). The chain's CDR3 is CSAVTGTISLNGYTF. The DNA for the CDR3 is TGCAGTGCCGTGACCGGGACCATCTCCCTCAATGGCTACACCTTC.

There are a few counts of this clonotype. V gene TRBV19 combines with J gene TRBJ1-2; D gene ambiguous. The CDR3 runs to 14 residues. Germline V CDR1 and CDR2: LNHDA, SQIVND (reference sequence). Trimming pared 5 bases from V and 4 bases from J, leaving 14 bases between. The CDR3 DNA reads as TGTGCCAGTAGTGCCTCTGACCGATTCTATGGCTACACCTTC. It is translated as CASSASDRFYGYTF.

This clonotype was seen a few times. CDR3 nucleotides: TGTGCCAGCAGCTATGGGCACCGACGGCCTAATTCACCCCTCCACTTT. Translated, it gives CASSYGHRRPNSPLHF. The V call is TRBV7-6, the J call TRBJ1-6; D unclear. V was trimmed by 4 bases and J by 6 bases, leaving 16 bases between them. Germline loops: CDR1 SGHVS, CDR2 FNYEAQ. This CDR3 has 16 residues.

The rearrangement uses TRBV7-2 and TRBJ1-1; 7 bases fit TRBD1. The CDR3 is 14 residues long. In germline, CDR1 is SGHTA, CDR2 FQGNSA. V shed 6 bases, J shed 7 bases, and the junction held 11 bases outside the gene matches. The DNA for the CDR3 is TGTGCCAGCAGACCGGGACAGTCCAGCGGTGAAGCTTTCTTT. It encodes CASRPGQSSGEAFF.

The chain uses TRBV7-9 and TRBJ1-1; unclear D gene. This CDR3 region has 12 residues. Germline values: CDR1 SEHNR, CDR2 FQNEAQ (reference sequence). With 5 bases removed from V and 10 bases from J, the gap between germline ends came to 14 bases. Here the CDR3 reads CASSPVEGRAFF. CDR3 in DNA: TGTGCCAGCAGCCCCGTGGAGGGCCGAGCTTTCTTT.

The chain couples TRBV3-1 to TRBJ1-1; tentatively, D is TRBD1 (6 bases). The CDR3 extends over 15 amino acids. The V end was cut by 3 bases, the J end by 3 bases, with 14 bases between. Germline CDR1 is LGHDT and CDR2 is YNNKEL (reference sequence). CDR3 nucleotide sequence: TGTGCCAGCAGCCACATTCCAGGGGCGGACACTGAAGCTTTCTTT. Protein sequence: CASSHIPGADTEAFF.